This is a list of T cell receptor beta chains from one sample in a study of PD-L1 blockade in urothelial cancer. Assay: immunoSEQ multiplex PCR; the TCRdb copy retains only in-frame clones and omits some. The sample records tens of thousands of clones, around 80% being singletons. This specimen consisted of PBMCs, obtained around atezolizumab (anti-PD-L1) treatment. These receptors were taken from a man aged 50 or older with urothelial cancer. Both conserved end residues are part of each CDR3. Each record gives: CDR3 length, V gene, CDR3 protein.

CDR3 length: 14; V gene: TRBV11-2; CDR3 protein: CASRATGGKGGYTF
CDR3 length: 14; V gene: TRBV9; CDR3 protein: CASSVGGEWAEAFF
CDR3 length: 16; V gene: TRBV19; CDR3 protein: CASSRGQEISYNEQFF
CDR3 length: 15; V gene: TRBV19; CDR3 protein: CASKWGLSGNQPQHF
CDR3 length: 15; V gene: TRBV4-1; CDR3 protein: CASGASGGAPDTQYF
CDR3 length: 15; V gene: TRBV9; CDR3 protein: CASSVALAATYEQYF
CDR3 length: 13; V gene: TRBV2; CDR3 protein: CASSRGEVQPQHF
CDR3 length: 15; V gene: TRBV7-3; CDR3 protein: CASSSGTGGAYGYTF
CDR3 length: 15; V gene: TRBV11-1; CDR3 protein: CASSPGQGRYYGYTF
CDR3 length: 16; V gene: TRBV2; CDR3 protein: CASSDIYRSGDDEQYF
CDR3 length: 13; V gene: TRBV5-1; CDR3 protein: CASSDRGGGEQYF
CDR3 length: 13; V gene: TRBV7-2; CDR3 protein: CASSLGQGAEAFF
CDR3 length: 15; V gene: TRBV7-9; CDR3 protein: CASSLTVDYTGELFF
CDR3 length: 14; V gene: TRBV7-2; CDR3 protein: CASSLQGSNYGYTF
CDR3 length: 17; V gene: TRBV5-6; CDR3 protein: CASSPLGGQVKNTEAFF
CDR3 length: 14; V gene: TRBV2; CDR3 protein: CASSQGTGGREQYF
CDR3 length: 17; V gene: TRBV4-1; CDR3 protein: CASSQEGYAPSYNEQFF
CDR3 length: 15; V gene: TRBV5-4; CDR3 protein: CASSLDRAQYNEQFF
CDR3 length: 15; V gene: TRBV27; CDR3 protein: CASSSRGPPYNEQFF
CDR3 length: 14; V gene: TRBV5-1; CDR3 protein: CASSPDRGADTQYF
CDR3 length: 16; V gene: TRBV5-6; CDR3 protein: CASSTGQGLSTDTQYF
CDR3 length: 13; V gene: TRBV18; CDR3 protein: CASGAGRIQPQHF
CDR3 length: 14; V gene: TRBV7-9; CDR3 protein: CASSFVRGGSGYTF
CDR3 length: 16; V gene: TRBV19; CDR3 protein: CASSITGAGGPETQYF
CDR3 length: 14; V gene: TRBV7-3; CDR3 protein: CASSPGQGNYGYTF
CDR3 length: 20; V gene: TRBV4-1; CDR3 protein: CASSQGYPGLAGQHQETQYF
CDR3 length: 15; V gene: TRBV28; CDR3 protein: CASSPIRVINTEAFF
CDR3 length: 17; V gene: TRBV5-1; CDR3 protein: CASSLWGLGQGNEKLFF
CDR3 length: 15; V gene: TRBV5-8; CDR3 protein: CASSLAIAGADTQYF
CDR3 length: 14; V gene: TRBV7-6; CDR3 protein: CASSVSGSTDTQYF
CDR3 length: 13; V gene: TRBV7-9; CDR3 protein: CASTNRTGHGYTF
CDR3 length: 13; V gene: TRBV6-1; CDR3 protein: CASSGRGNQPQHF
CDR3 length: 16; V gene: TRBV5-1; CDR3 protein: CASSFRGEVYNSPLHF
CDR3 length: 13; V gene: TRBV28; CDR3 protein: CASSLTGIYGYTF
CDR3 length: 15; V gene: TRBV2; CDR3 protein: CASLRTGGLNTEAFF
CDR3 length: 18; V gene: TRBV5-6; CDR3 protein: CASSAGQGAFHGNQPQHF
CDR3 length: 12; V gene: TRBV11-1; CDR3 protein: CASSPGWGEQFF
CDR3 length: 14; V gene: TRBV19; CDR3 protein: CASNLAVSYNEQFF
CDR3 length: 14; V gene: TRBV2; CDR3 protein: CASRVDSMNTEAFF
CDR3 length: 14; V gene: TRBV11-2; CDR3 protein: CASKVAGGYNEQFF
CDR3 length: 13; V gene: TRBV27; CDR3 protein: CASSFTGDQPQHF
CDR3 length: 13; V gene: TRBV6-4; CDR3 protein: CASSDGGNTEAFF
CDR3 length: 16; V gene: TRBV11-2; CDR3 protein: CASSPGTSGRVGTQYF
CDR3 length: 12; V gene: TRBV6-6; CDR3 protein: CASSYQGRTAFF
CDR3 length: 13; V gene: TRBV28; CDR3 protein: CASTSAGFQGYTF
CDR3 length: 15; V gene: TRBV4-2; CDR3 protein: CASSQGTPSTDTQYF
CDR3 length: 15; V gene: TRBV14; CDR3 protein: CASSHTSGRTDTQYF
CDR3 length: 21; V gene: TRBV6-9; CDR3 protein: CASSYSPDKWLEGVMNTEAFF
CDR3 length: 15; V gene: TRBV2; CDR3 protein: CASSTKRQGAYGYTF